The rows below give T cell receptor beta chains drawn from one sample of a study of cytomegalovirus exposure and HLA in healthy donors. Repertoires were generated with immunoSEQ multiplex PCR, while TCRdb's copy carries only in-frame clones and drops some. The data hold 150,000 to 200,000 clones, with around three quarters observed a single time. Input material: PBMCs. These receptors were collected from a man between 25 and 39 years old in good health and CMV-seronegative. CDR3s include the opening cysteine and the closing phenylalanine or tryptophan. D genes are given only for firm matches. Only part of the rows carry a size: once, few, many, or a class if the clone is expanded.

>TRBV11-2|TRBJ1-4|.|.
CASSLAVNEKLFF
TGTGCCAGCAGCTTAGCCGTTAATGAAAAACTGTTTTTT
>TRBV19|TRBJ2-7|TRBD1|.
CASSAQGGDSPTYEQYF
TGTGCCAGTAGCGCACAGGGGGGCGATTCTCCTACCTACGAGCAGTACTTC
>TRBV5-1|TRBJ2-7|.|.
CASSPSPGETYEQYF
TGCGCCAGCAGCCCCTCACCGGGGGAAACCTACGAGCAGTACTTC
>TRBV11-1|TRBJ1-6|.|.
CASSFSGGNSPLHF
TGTGCCAGCAGCTTCTCAGGAGGTAATTCACCCCTCCACTTT
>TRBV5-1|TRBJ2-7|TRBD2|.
CASSVGLAGALSYEQYF
TGCGCCAGCAGCGTCGGGCTAGCGGGAGCGCTCTCCTACGAGCAGTACTTC
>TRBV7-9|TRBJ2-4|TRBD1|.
CASSLTGAKNIQYF
TGTGCCAGCAGCCTGACAGGGGCCAAAAACATTCAGTACTTC
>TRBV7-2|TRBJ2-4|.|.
CASSPPSQGKNIQYF
TGTGCCAGCAGCCCGCCGTCCCAGGGAAAAAACATTCAGTACTTC
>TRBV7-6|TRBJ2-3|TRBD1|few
CASSFWTGGSDTQYF
TGTGCCAGCAGCTTTTGGACAGGGGGCTCGGATACGCAGTATTTT
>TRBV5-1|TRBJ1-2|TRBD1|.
CASSQTATGGTYGYTF
TGCGCCAGCAGCCAGACGGCGACAGGGGGAACCTATGGCTACACCTTC
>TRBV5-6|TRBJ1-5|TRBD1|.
CASSPGQGSWQPQHF
TGTGCCAGCAGCCCCGGACAGGGGTCCTGGCAGCCCCAGCATTTT
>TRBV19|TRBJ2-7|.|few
CASTEELRVGGEQYF
TGTGCCAGTACCGAGGAATTGAGAGTGGGGGGCGAGCAGTACTTC
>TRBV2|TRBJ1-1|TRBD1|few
CASVYGTGVYTEAFF
TGTGCCAGCGTTTACGGGACAGGGGTTTACACTGAAGCTTTCTTT
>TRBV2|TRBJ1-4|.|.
CASRNFGLSEKLFF
TGTGCCAGCAGAAATTTTGGACTGAGTGAAAAACTGTTTTTT
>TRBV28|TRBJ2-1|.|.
CASSPNYYEQFF
TGTGCCAGCAGTCCGAACTATTATGAGCAGTTCTTC
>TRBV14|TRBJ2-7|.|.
CASSQVNEQYF
TGTGCCAGCAGCCAAGTAAACGAGCAGTACTTC
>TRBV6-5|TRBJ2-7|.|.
CASSYAGSYEQYF
TGTGCCAGCAGTTACGCAGGTAGCTACGAGCAGTACTTC
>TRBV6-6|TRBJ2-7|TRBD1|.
CASSYAPTGDGYEQYF
TGTGCCAGCAGTTACGCTCCTACAGGGGACGGCTACGAGCAGTACTTC
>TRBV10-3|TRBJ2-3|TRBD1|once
CAISESKNRGTFTDTQYF
TGTGCCATCAGTGAGTCGAAAAACAGGGGGACCTTCACAGATACGCAGTATTTT
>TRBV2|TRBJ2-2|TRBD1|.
CASREQGVAGELFF
TGTGCCAGCAGGGAACAGGGGGTGGCCGGGGAGCTGTTTTTT
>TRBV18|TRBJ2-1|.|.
CASSPPFIAVSSYNEQFF
TGTGCCAGCTCACCACCTTTTATAGCGGTCTCCTCCTACAATGAGCAGTTCTTC
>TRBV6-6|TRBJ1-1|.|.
CASRLGGDTEAFF
TGTGCCAGCAGATTAGGGGGGGACACTGAAGCTTTCTTT
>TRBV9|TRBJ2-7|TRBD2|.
CASSPKGGRVYEQYF
TGTGCCAGCAGCCCCAAGGGCGGGAGAGTGTACGAGCAGTACTTC
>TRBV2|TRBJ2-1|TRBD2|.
CASSERSSGSIEQFF
TGTGCCAGCAGTGAAAGGTCTAGCGGGAGTATTGAGCAGTTCTTC
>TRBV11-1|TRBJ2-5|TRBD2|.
CASSLDYASGIETQYF
TGTGCCAGCAGCTTAGATTACGCTAGCGGGATAGAGACCCAGTACTTC
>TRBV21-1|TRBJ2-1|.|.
CASSKANSSGKFF
TGTGCCAGCAGCAAAGCGAACTCTAGCGGGAAGTTCTTC
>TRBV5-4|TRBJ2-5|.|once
CASSLGVGEETQYF
TGTGCCAGCAGCTTGGGAGTAGGAGAAGAGACCCAGTACTTC
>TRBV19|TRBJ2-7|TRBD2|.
CASSNPRLAGGYEQYF
TGTGCCAGTAGCAACCCCCGACTAGCGGGAGGCTACGAGCAGTACTTC
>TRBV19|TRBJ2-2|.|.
CASSGWGDAGELFF
TGTGCCAGTAGTGGCTGGGGGGATGCCGGGGAGCTGTTTTTT
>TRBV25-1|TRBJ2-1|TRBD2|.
CASVPRGGNEQFF
TGTGCCAGCGTCCCTCGGGGGGGGAATGAGCAGTTCTTC